Listed here are 12 T cell receptor beta chains from one sample, sequenced in a study of blood T cell repertoires in COVID-19. Sequencing used immunoSEQ multiplex PCR; TCRdb keeps in-frame clones, though not all of them. The sample lists hundreds of thousands of clones; around 86% were seen once. Sequencing was done on a sample of peripheral blood. These receptors all come from a woman aged 45 to 65 with COVID-19, enrolled during active disease.

The rearrangement joins TRBV9 to TRBJ2-5; TRBD2 matches at 14 bases. CDR1 and CDR2 (germline): SGDLS, YYNGEE. The V segment lost 2 bases and the J segment 2 bases; nucleotides outside the gene matches: 5. The CDR3 totals 17 residues. DNA of the CDR3: TGTGCCAGCAGCGTTGGACTAGCGGGAGGAATACAAGAGACCCAGTACTTC. It codes for CASSVGLAGGIQETQYF.

V and J are TRBV4-2 and TRBJ2-1; 7 bases fit TRBD2. The junction had 14 bases not matched to a gene; V was cut back by 4 bases and J by 5 bases. The CDR3 spans 17 residues. Germline V CDR1 and CDR2: LGHNA, YNFKEQ. CDR3 sequence (DNA): TGTGCCAGCAGCCCACCCCCAGGACTAGGAGAAAACAATGAGCAGTTCTTC. This translates into CASSPPPGLGENNEQFF.

This clone was seen a handful of times. The chain recombines TRBV30 with TRBJ2-2; 9 nucleotides line up with TRBD2. The CDR3 length is 16 residues. Per the germline V gene, CDR1 is GTSNPN and CDR2 is SVGIG (reference sequence). The V and J ends lost 3 bases and 4 bases, in that order; junction bases with no gene match: 9. DNA of the CDR3: TGTGCCTGGAGCTTAGCGGGAGTGGTAGGCACCGGGGAGCTGTTTTTT. Translating it yields CAWSLAGVVGTGELFF.

CDR3 sequence: CASSLDIGDSYEQYF. The CDR3, as DNA: TGTGCCAGCAGCTTAGATATAGGAGATTCCTACGAGCAGTACTTC. The V gene is TRBV11-2, the J gene TRBJ2-7; D gene ambiguous. The germline gives CDR1 SGHAT, CDR2 FQNNGV. The CDR3 is 15 amino acids. With 0 bases removed from V and 1 base from J, the gap between germline ends came to 10 bases.

This rearrangement joins TRBV5-1 to TRBJ2-1; no reliable D call. This CDR3 has 15 residues. Germline V lookup: CDR1 SGHRS, CDR2 YFSETQ. V was trimmed by 5 bases and J by 0 bases, leaving 12 bases between them. CDR3 loop: CASSPQLSSYNEQFF. For the CDR3, the DNA is TGCGCCAGCAGTCCACAGCTCAGCTCCTACAATGAGCAGTTCTTC.

This chain joins TRBV5-6 and TRBJ2-3; no firm D call. Trimming shortened V by 2 bases and J by 1 base, and 11 bases separated the two germline ends. From germline, CDR1 is SGHDT and CDR2 YYEEEE. The CDR3 length is 15 residues. In DNA, the CDR3 is TGTGCCAGCAGCTTTGGCACCTTGCGCACAGATACGCAGTATTTT. This sequence encodes CASSFGTLRTDTQYF. The full variable domain, rest sourced from reference TRBV5-6 and TRBJ2-3, is DAGVTQSPTHLIKTRGQQVTLRCSPKSGHDTVSWYQQALGQGPQFIFQYYEEEERQRGNFPDRFSGHQFPNYSSELNVNALLLGDSALYLCASSFGTLRTDTQYFGPGTRLTVL.

The DNA for the CDR3 is TGTGCCCTGCGGCCGAACACTGAAGCTTTCTTT. Amino acids: CALRPNTEAFF. The chain joins TRBV30 to TRBJ1-1; no clear D gene. In germline, CDR1 is GTSNPN, CDR2 SVGIG (reference sequence). The CDR3 extends over 11 amino acids. The ends were cut back, 8 bases at V and 1 base at J, with 8 bases in the middle.

The chain joins TRBV5-1 to TRBJ2-1; maybe TRBD2 (5 bases). Deletions cut 0 bases from V and 4 bases from J, with 8 bases between. CDR1 is SGHRS and CDR2 is YFSETQ in the germline V gene. This CDR3 spans 14 amino acids. The CDR3 spells CASSLELVYNEQFF. CDR3 sequence (DNA): TGCGCCAGCAGCTTGGAACTAGTTTACAATGAGCAGTTCTTC. Combining the CDR3 with reference TRBV5-1 and TRBJ2-1 gives the whole variable domain KAGVTQTPRYLIKTRGQQVTLSCSPISGHRSVSWYQQTPGQGLQFLFEYFSETQRNKGNFPGRFSGRQFSNSRSEMNVSTLELGDSALYLCASSLELVYNEQFFGPGTRLTVL.

This chain links TRBV5-1 with TRBJ2-1, with a weak D call TRBD2 (5 bases). V shed 0 bases and J shed 3 bases, with 10 bases lying between them. Germline V gene lookup returns CDR1 SGHRS and CDR2 YFSETQ. The CDR3 sequence is 15 residues long. For the CDR3, the DNA is TGCGCCAGCAGCTTGGGCCTAGCTTACTACAATGAGCAGTTCTTC. Amino acid sequence: CASSLGLAYYNEQFF.

The chain couples TRBV6-6 to TRBJ2-7, with a weak D call TRBD1 (5 bases). The germline gives CDR1 MNHNY, CDR2 SVGAGI (reference sequence). V dropped 9 bases and J dropped 0 bases, with 18 bases sitting between them. The CDR3 has 15 amino acids. CDR3 sequence: CASAYLTTVSYEQYF. The DNA of the CDR3 is TGTGCCAGTGCTTACCTCACGACAGTCTCCTACGAGCAGTACTTC.

The rearrangement links TRBV7-9 to TRBJ2-3, with D possibly TRBD2 on 5 matching bases. CDR1 is SEHNR and CDR2 is FQNEAQ in the germline V gene (reference sequence). V shed 5 bases and J shed 6 bases, with 18 bases lying between them. This CDR3 has 15 amino acids. CDR3 loop: CASSPRTPPGDTQYF. The CDR3 coding sequence is TGTGCCAGCAGCCCGAGGACTCCCCCGGGGGATACGCAGTATTTT.

The chain employs TRBV6-2 or TRBV6-3 and TRBJ2-2; a weak D match, TRBD1 (5 bases). Trimming pared 5 bases from V and 15 bases from J, leaving 13 bases between. Germline CDR1 is MNHEY and CDR2 is SVGEGT. The CDR3 loop spans 11 amino acids. The DNA of the CDR3 is TGTGCCAGCAGTCTCAGCAGGGTAGTGTTTTTT. Its translation is CASSLSRVVFF.